The entry that follows covers one T cell receptor (beta chain) sequence. The read terminates 3 residues ahead of where the CDR3 ends, so the germline J gene completes it. These data belong to a study of T cells in women clearing cervical HPV infection. At the level of the study: With HLA typing for only a few women, HLA confounding remains possible.

HPV was found by MY09/MY11 PCR and dot-blot genotyping. immunoSEQ multiplex PCR used an average of around 1,200 ng genomic DNA. Measured with immunoSEQ multiplex PCR; TCRdb has only the in-frame clones, and not every one. The sample data list over 25,000 clones. Per the germline V gene, CDR1 is SGHRS and CDR2 is YFSETQ. Losses at the gene ends were 5 bases for V and 2 bases for J; bases not matched to a gene: 8. The CDR3 contains 15 residues. The specimen sequenced was blood buffy coat. The TCR sequence derives from a woman aged 18 to 69 with a cervical HPV16 infection that either progressed to CIN3+ or cleared (not recorded which). V gene TRBV5-1 combines with J gene TRBJ2-3; TRBD1 matches 7 bases. Partial CDR3 DNA: TGCGCCAGCAGGAACAGGGGATCGAACACAGATACG. Translated: CASRNRGSNTDT. In full, the CDR3 reads CASRNRGSNTDTQYF.